One TCR beta chain is described in this entry. This sample was taken from a study of blood T cell repertoires in COVID-19. Across the study: Sites in the United States, Italy and Spain provided acute and convalescent COVID-19 samples. PBMCs, B-cell-depleted T cells, or T cells provided the cDNA or gDNA that made up the material.

Seattle enrolled patients during active infection and tracked them longitudinally. There are 14 residues in the CDR3. CDR1 and CDR2 (germline): KGHSH, LQKENI. The ends lost 5 bases at V and 4 bases at J; junction bases unmatched: 6. Original processing methods: Reference gene primer amplification yielded estimated nucleated cell counts. This table comes from immunoSEQ multiplex PCR, and its TCRdb copy is limited to in-frame clones, with some not included. D and trimming were read from the DNA, whereas the V and J calls and clone size are those reported in that table. This table has 150,000 to 200,000 clones, approximately 95% appearing once.

The sequence derives from a woman aged 60-75 years with COVID-19, enrolled during active disease. This chain connects TRBV18 to TRBJ2-7; TRBD1 matches at 9 bases. Material: peripheral blood. The CDR3 here is CASSAGTGLYEQYF. The CDR3 DNA is TGTGCCAGCTCAGCCGGGACAGGGTTATACGAGCAGTACTTC.